A single sample is the source of the 11 T cell receptor beta chains below, sequenced in a study of STAT5B mutations in CD4+ large granular lymphocyte leukemia (dated by TCRdb to the early 2020s). Library prep was done by the immunoSEQ multiplex PCR assay. TCRdb holds this immuneACCESS table with in-frame rearrangements only. Some clones are missing; in checked studies, unresolved V genes explain under half, and the rest has no known cause. The table for this sample lists tens of thousands of clones; 70% of them were counted only once. Jointly, the top ten make up roughly 1.4% of the sample. Sequenced material: CD4+ T cells from blood buffy coats. These receptors were collected from a human donor in good health.

The V gene is TRBV18, the J gene TRBJ2-7; D remains ambiguous. Germline V CDR1 and CDR2: KGHSH, LQKENI. This CDR3 has 14 amino acids. V lost 3 bases and J 1 base, leaving 10 bases between the germline ends. The CDR3 region is CASSPSGPSYEQYV. For the CDR3, the DNA is TGTGCCAGCTCACCCTCCGGGCCGTCCTACGAGCAGTACGTC.

The V gene is TRBV18, the J gene TRBJ2-7; no clear D. The CDR3 extends over 13 amino acids. From germline, CDR1 is KGHSH and CDR2 LQKENI. The V and J ends lost 3 bases and 3 bases respectively, with 9 bases between them. CDR3 loop: CASSPGINYEQYF. The CDR3 nucleotides are TGTGCCAGCTCACCGGGGATAAACTACGAGCAGTACTTC.

This clone has a handful of counts. The rearrangement joins TRBV18 to TRBJ1-6; D perhaps matches TRBD1 (6 bases). The V and J ends lost 4 bases and 6 bases respectively, with 10 bases between them. Germline loops: CDR1 KGHSH, CDR2 LQKENI. The CDR3 contains 14 residues. CDR3 region: CASSLQGSNSPLHF. DNA for the CDR3: TGTGCCAGCTCACTCCAGGGGAGTAATTCACCCCTCCACTTT.

V gene TRBV6-6 combines with J gene TRBJ2-3; D is possibly TRBD1 or TRBD2 (5 bases each). The CDR3 is 15 amino acids. Trimming shortened V by 8 bases and J by 4 bases, and 19 bases separated the two germline ends. Germline V gene lookup returns CDR1 MNHNY and CDR2 SVGAGI (reference sequence). The CDR3: CASRPGARQPDTQYF. In DNA form, the CDR3 reads TGTGCCAGCCGTCCCGGGGCTAGACAGCCAGATACGCAGTATTTT.

In its sample, this clone was seen a few times. The chain carries TRBV5-4 and TRBJ2-6, with D perhaps matching TRBD1 (6 bases). Germline lookup yields CDR1 SGHNT and CDR2 YYREEE (reference sequence). V dropped 4 bases and J dropped 0 bases, with 17 bases sitting between them. This CDR3 has 18 residues. CDR3: CASSPRTVPGSGANVLTF. In DNA, the CDR3 is TGTGCCAGCAGCCCCCGGACAGTTCCCGGCTCTGGGGCCAACGTCCTGACTTTC.

This clone was seen a single time. The rearrangement uses TRBV7-8 and TRBJ2-2, with 13 bases matching TRBD2. The CDR3 is made up of 16 amino acids. Germline loops: CDR1 SGHVS, CDR2 FQNEAQ. Trimming cost V 5 bases and J 7 bases; bases outside gene matches: 7. CDR3 region: CASSQLAGGLNGELFF. Written as DNA, the CDR3 is TGTGCCAGCAGCCAACTAGCGGGGGGGCTGAACGGGGAGCTGTTTTTT.

This clone was seen only a few times. The V and J genes are TRBV30 and TRBJ1-6; D unresolved. Germline V gene sequence: CDR1 GTSNPN, CDR2 SVGIG (reference sequence). This CDR3 is built from 15 residues. V lost 0 bases and J lost 8, with 14 bases in between. The CDR3 sequence: CAWSVGKIRDSPLHF. The DNA of the CDR3 is TGTGCCTGGAGTGTGGGTAAGATCCGGGATTCACCCCTCCACTTT.

The chain carries TRBV18 and TRBJ2-3; TRBD2 might be the D (7 bases). Germline CDR1 and CDR2: KGHSH and LQKENI. There are 16 residues in the CDR3. V was shortened by 1 base and J by 1 base, with 12 bases between the two germline ends. For the CDR3, the DNA is TGTGCCAGCTCACCACAGGGCGGGGGCGGCACAGATACGCAGTATTTT. Its protein is CASSPQGGGGTDTQYF.

V and J are TRBV27 and TRBJ2-1; 8 bases line up with TRBD2. V lost 4 bases, J lost 8 bases, and 7 bases stayed unmatched. Per germline, CDR1 MNHEY and CDR2 SMNVEV (reference sequence). The CDR3 covers 14 residues. The CDR3 reads CASSSTPGLDEQFF. In DNA form, the CDR3 reads TGTGCCAGCAGTTCAACGCCGGGACTAGATGAGCAGTTCTTC.

This chain connects TRBV7-2 to TRBJ1-4; D is unresolved. Germline V gene sequence: CDR1 SGHTA, CDR2 FQGNSA. The V and J ends lost 8 bases and 0 bases respectively, with 13 bases between them. The CDR3 is 15 amino acids. The CDR3 protein is CASGAYGSTNEKLFF. In DNA, the CDR3 is TGTGCCAGCGGAGCTTATGGGTCAACTAATGAAAAACTGTTTTTT.

The genes are TRBV15 and TRBJ1-4; D not resolved. The CDR3 runs 14 residues. Looked up from germline, CDR1 is LNHNV and CDR2 is YYDKDF (reference sequence). V lost 4 bases to trimming and J lost 3 bases, with 9 bases between them. In DNA form, the CDR3 reads TGTGCCACCAGCATAATACAGCCTAATGAAAAACTGTTTTTT. Translated, it gives CATSIIQPNEKLFF.